Shown below are 7 T cell receptor beta chains from a single sample sequenced in a study of shared clonotypes between healthy human individuals. TCRdb's copy holds only in-frame clones and misses some; the assay was immunoSEQ multiplex PCR. The table has 1.4 million to 1.5 million clones, roughly 96% seen once; the top ten hold about 1%. The sequenced sample consisted of naive CD4+ T cells sorted from blood. The subset here: CD45RA+ positively selected. The receptors were sampled from a man younger than 40 in good health.

This sequence joins TRBV7-9 and TRBJ2-2; D may be TRBD1 (6 bases). The CDR3 runs to 13 residues. Germline values: CDR1 SEHNR, CDR2 FQNEAQ (reference sequence). Trimming cost V 2 bases and J 6 bases, with 7 bases left between them. The CDR3 DNA sequence: TGTGCCAGCAGCTTATGGGGGCCCGGGGAGCTGTTTTTT. This sequence encodes CASSLWGPGELFF.

The chain carries TRBV5-4 and TRBJ2-7; D is undetermined. Germline CDR1 reads SGHNT; CDR2 reads YYREEE (reference sequence). V was clipped by 2 bases and J by 5 bases, with 11 bases between them. There are 13 residues in the CDR3. The CDR3 sequence is CASSFGRRNEQYF. The CDR3 region has the DNA TGTGCCAGCAGCTTTGGGCGGCGAAACGAGCAGTACTTC.

On this clone: The sample has other DNA sequences that encode this CDR3 too. The rearrangement links TRBV6-5 to TRBJ1-5; D remains ambiguous. Trimming left V 2 bases short and J 4 bases short, with 9 bases between. Germline assignment: CDR1 MNHEY and CDR2 SVGAGI. The CDR3 is 14 amino acids. CDR3 sequence: CASSYSRDNQPQHF. DNA of the CDR3: TGTGCCAGCAGTTACAGCAGAGATAATCAGCCCCAGCATTTT.

The rearrangement uses TRBV7-2 and TRBJ1-5; D gene uncertain. Trimming pared 6 bases from V and 7 bases from J, leaving 16 bases between. CDR3 length: 14 amino acids. Germline V lookup: CDR1 SGHTA, CDR2 FQGNSA. The CDR3 bases are TGTGCCAGCAGATCCAACACGGGCGGGCAGCCCCAGCATTTT. The encoded protein is CASRSNTGGQPQHF.

The rearrangement links TRBV10-3 to TRBJ2-3; 7 bases align to TRBD2. With 10 bases clipped from V and 6 bases from J, the junction kept 10 bases outside the gene matches. The CDR3 is made up of 13 amino acids. Germline V gene data show CDR1 as ENHRY and CDR2 as SYGVKD. The CDR3 nucleotides read TGTGCCACCACAAGGCGGGAGAGGGATACGCAGTATTTT. Protein product: CATTRRERDTQYF.

V usage is TRBV7-9 and J usage is TRBJ2-1; 8 nucleotides match TRBD2. Germline trimming cut 4 bases from V and 2 bases from J; bases unmatched to any gene: 7. The germline CDR1 and CDR2 sequences are SEHNR and FQNEAQ (reference sequence). This CDR3 has 16 residues. The CDR3: CASSSLLAATYNEQFF. In DNA, the CDR3 is TGTGCCAGCAGCTCCCTACTAGCGGCGACCTACAATGAGCAGTTCTTC.

This clone has only one observation. V is TRBV27 and J is TRBJ1-2, with D hard to call. V gave up 5 bases and J gave up 5 bases, with 15 bases separating them. The CDR3 contains 14 residues. Germline-derived CDR1 and CDR2 are MNHEY and SMNVEV (reference sequence). CDR3 nucleotides: TGTGCCAGCAGTCCCGGACGGGAATTTTATGGCTACACCTTC. This translates into CASSPGREFYGYTF.